Below, one TCR beta chain is given with its context. Its antigen remains unknown. Germline V lookup: CDR1 SEHNR, CDR2 FQNEAQ (reference sequence). The J segment lost 4 bases and the V segment lost 4 bases, leaving 6 bases of the junction unmatched. This CDR3 has 17 amino acids. These data come from a study of T cell repertoires in cytomegalovirus infection. Study background: Matching HLA type and CMV infection were both indicated by public TCR beta signatures.

TCRdb used MiXCR to reprocess the reads, holding one entry per CDR3 protein. The sample includes fewer than 1,000,000 distinct CDR3 sequences, roughly a third of them seen just once. The rearrangement uses TRBV7-9 and TRBJ2-2; 13 nucleotides agree with TRBD2. This receptor was identified in a human donor in good health (CMV status not recorded). Some clones in this sample may be carry-over from other donors' samples. The material sequenced was cultured CD8+ T cells from PBMCs, taken from culture after CMV antigen stimulation. The CDR3 DNA reads TGTGCCAGCAGCTCGGGACTAGCGGGACGGGGCACCGGGGAGCTGTTTTTT. Its protein is CASSSGLAGRGTGELFF.